Sequencing of this T cell receptor (beta chain) was carried out in a study of cytomegalovirus exposure and HLA in healthy donors. PCR primers comprised 60 Vbeta and 13 Jbeta primers. The repertoire was sequenced with immunoSEQ multiplex PCR; TCRdb's copy has only in-frame clones and lacks some. In the table there are approximately 210,000 clones, roughly four fifths of which are singletons. Germline V gene data show CDR1 as MNHEY and CDR2 as SMNVEV (reference sequence). Between the trimmed V and J ends, which lost 3 bases and 0 bases, there was a span of 9 bases. CDR3 length equals 14 residues. Worth noting for this clone: Its antigen is unidentified.

Study outcomes and limitations: Analyzed later, association rates of TCRs varied across HLA loci, with DRB1 most and HLA-C fewest. Investigators reported about 160 TCR beta chains as tied to cytomegalovirus. The Asian-associated ancestry cluster reportedly had fewer N-insertions than the approximately 670-donor mean in a later analysis.

The gene calls are TRBV27 and TRBJ2-7; D might be TRBD2 (6 bases). Sequencing was carried out using PBMCs. This TCR was sampled from a man younger than 35 in good health and CMV-seronegative. The CDR3 nucleotides read TGTGCCAGCAGTTTCTCGGGGGACTCCTACGAGCAGTACTTC. Residues: CASSFSGDSYEQYF.